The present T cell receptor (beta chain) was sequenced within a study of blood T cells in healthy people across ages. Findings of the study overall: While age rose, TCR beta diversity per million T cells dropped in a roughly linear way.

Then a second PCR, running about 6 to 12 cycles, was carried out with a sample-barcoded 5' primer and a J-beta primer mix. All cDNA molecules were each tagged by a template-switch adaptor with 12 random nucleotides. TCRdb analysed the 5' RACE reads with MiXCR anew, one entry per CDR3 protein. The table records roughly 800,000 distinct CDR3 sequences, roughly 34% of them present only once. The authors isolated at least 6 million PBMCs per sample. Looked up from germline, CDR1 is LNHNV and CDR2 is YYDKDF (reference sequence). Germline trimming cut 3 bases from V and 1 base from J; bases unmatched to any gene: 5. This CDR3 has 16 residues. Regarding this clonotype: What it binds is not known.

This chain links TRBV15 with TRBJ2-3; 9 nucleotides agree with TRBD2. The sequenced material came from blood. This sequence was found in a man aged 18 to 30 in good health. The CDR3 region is CATSRTSGGGTDTQYF. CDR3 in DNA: TGTGCCACCAGCAGGACTAGCGGAGGGGGCACAGATACGCAGTATTTT. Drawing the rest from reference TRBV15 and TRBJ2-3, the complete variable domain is DAMVIQNPRYQVTQFGKPVTLSCSQTLNHNVMYWYQQKSSQAPKLLFHYYDKDFNNEADTPDNFQSRRPNTSFCFLDIRSPGLGDTAMYLCATSRTSGGGTDTQYFGPGTRLTVL.